Listed below are T cell receptor beta chains from one sample, sequenced in a study of blood T cells in healthy people across ages. TCRdb re-called the 5' RACE reads with MiXCR, one entry per CDR3 protein. Of about 670,000 distinct CDR3 sequences listed, around 41% are singletons. Sequenced: blood. The source of these receptors is a man at least 80 years old in good health. The CDR3 runs from the conserved cysteine through the conserved F or W. Fields, in order: J gene, V gene, CDR3 length, D gene, clone size, CDR3 DNA, CDR3 protein. The D gene is left open where the match is weak. Clone size is shown for a subset of rows, as once, few, many or a class of expanded clone.

TRBJ2-3 TRBV28 15 NA few TGTGCCAGCACCAACCGTGGGGCTAGCACAGATACGCAGTATTTT CASTNRGASTDTQYF
TRBJ1-1 TRBV29-1 14 NA NA TGCAGCGTTGAGCTCGGGGGGGGTTTTTCTGAAGCTTTCTTT CSVELGGGFSEAFF
TRBJ2-5 TRBV6-5 16 TRBD2 NA TGTGCCAGCAGCAGGACCCTAGCGGGGGTAGTTAATGAGCAGTACTTC CASSRTLAGVVNEQYF
TRBJ2-1 TRBV2 12 NA NA TGTGCCAGCTGTATCGCGGGACCTGAGCAGTTCTTC CASCIAGPEQFF
TRBJ2-7 TRBV28 14 TRBD2 NA TGTGCCAGCAGTAGCGGGAGGGCTAACTACGAGCAGTACTTC CASSSGRANYEQYF
TRBJ2-1 TRBV7-9 15 TRBD2 NA TGTGCCAGCAGCCCTAGCGGGAGTATTAACAATGAGCAGTTCTTC CASSPSGSINNEQFF
TRBJ1-5 TRBV7-3 15 NA NA TGTGCCAGCAGCAAAGATGGGGTTAGCAATCAGCCCCAGCATTTT CASSKDGVSNQPQHF
TRBJ2-5 TRBV7-8 15 NA NA TGTGCCAGCAGCTTAGCGGGGTGGGGCCAAGAGACCCAGTACTTC CASSLAGWGQETQYF
TRBJ2-1 TRBV5-1 17 TRBD2 few TGCGCCAGCAGCTTGCGAGTAGGTCGGGAGGGCCTCAATGAGCAGTTCTTC CASSLRVGREGLNEQFF
TRBJ2-2 TRBV4-3 14 NA NA TGCGCCAGCAGCCAAGGCGAGAACACCGGGGAGCTGTTTTTT CASSQGENTGELFF
TRBJ1-3 TRBV20-1 15 NA NA TGCAGTGCTAGAGATCACCAGGGACTTGGAAACACCATATATTTT CSARDHQGLGNTIYF
TRBJ2-1 TRBV6-2/TRBV6-3 13 NA NA TGTGCCAGCAGTCTTGGACGACGGGGTGAGCAGTTCTTC CASSLGRRGEQFF
TRBJ2-7 TRBV7-2 14 TRBD2 NA TGTGCCAGCAGCGGTAGCGGGCCCCCCTACGAGCAGTACTTC CASSGSGPPYEQYF
TRBJ1-5 TRBV7-9 13 TRBD1 few TGTGCCAGCAGCCGTACAGGGGTCGAACCCCAGCATTTT CASSRTGVEPQHF
TRBJ2-1 TRBV27 14 TRBD2 NA TGTGCCGCCGGGACTAGCGGTTCCTACAATGAGCAGTTCTTC CAAGTSGSYNEQFF
TRBJ2-5 TRBV9 13 NA NA TGTGCCAGCAGCCCCCTCGCCTACAATGAGCAGTACTTC CASSPLAYNEQYF
TRBJ1-6 TRBV12-3/TRBV12-4 13 NA NA TGTGCCAGCAGTCCACAGGGATATTCACCCCTCCACTTT CASSPQGYSPLHF
TRBJ2-7 TRBV5-1 15 NA few TGCGCCAGCAGCCAGAACTCAGTGGGACGGTACGAGCAGTACTTC CASSQNSVGRYEQYF
TRBJ2-7 TRBV20-1 14 TRBD1 few TGCAGTGCTAATTCTCCGGGACAGGTAATCGAGCAGTACTTC CSANSPGQVIEQYF
TRBJ2-1 TRBV12-3/TRBV12-4 16 TRBD2 NA TGTGCCAGCAGGCCCAATAGCGGGGGGACATACAATGAGCAGTTCTTC CASRPNSGGTYNEQFF
TRBJ2-3 TRBV20-1 15 TRBD1 NA TGCAGTGCTAGAGCCCGGGACAGGTACACAGATACGCAGTATTTT CSARARDRYTDTQYF
TRBJ1-1 TRBV25-1 18 NA few TGTGCCAGCACCCATCTCGGGAGGGGCGCCTTGCGAGCCACTGAAGCTTTCTTT CASTHLGRGALRATEAFF
TRBJ2-7 TRBV15 14 TRBD1 once TGTGCCACCAGCAGAGATAACAGGGGATACGAGCAGTACTTC CATSRDNRGYEQYF
TRBJ2-3 TRBV4-1 15 TRBD1 few TGCGCCAGCAGCGGGACAGCAGAAAACACAGATACGCAGTATTTT CASSGTAENTDTQYF
TRBJ1-2 TRBV6-1 12 NA NA TGTGCCAGCACGATTGGAGTCTATGGCTACACCTTC CASTIGVYGYTF
TRBJ2-1 TRBV20-1 16 TRBD2 few TGCAGTGCCATAACTAGCGGGATGGGCTACTCGAATGAGCAGTTCTTC CSAITSGMGYSNEQFF
TRBJ2-1 TRBV20-1 16 NA NA TGCAGTGCTAGGGCTCCGATAGCGTTTTCCTACAATGAGCAGTTCTTC CSARAPIAFSYNEQFF
TRBJ2-5 TRBV4-3 15 NA NA TGCGCCAGCAGCCAAGTATCTGAGGGGTTCGAGACCCAGTACTTC CASSQVSEGFETQYF
TRBJ2-1 TRBV25-1 14 NA many TGTGCCAGCAGTGACAGCTTATCCTACAATGAGCAGTTCTTC CASSDSLSYNEQFF
TRBJ1-5 TRBV15 13 NA NA TGTGCCACCAGCGAAAATAGAGGTCAGCCCCAGCATTTT CATSENRGQPQHF
TRBJ1-2 TRBV3-1 17 TRBD1 once TGTGCCAGCAGCCGCGGACAGGGGGCCCGGTATAACTACGGCTACACCTTC CASSRGQGARYNYGYTF
TRBJ2-1 TRBV7-2 21 TRBD2 few TGTGCCAGCAGCTATTACCAACTAGCGGGAGGGCCCGGATTCTCCTACAATGAGCAGTTCTTC CASSYYQLAGGPGFSYNEQFF
TRBJ2-5 TRBV14 12 NA few TGTGCCAGCAGCCTCGACTACCACTCCCAGTACTTC CASSLDYHSQYF
TRBJ1-1 TRBV2 14 NA many TGTGCCAGCAAGATAAACAGGGAGGGCACTGAAGCTTTCTTT CASKINREGTEAFF
TRBJ2-5 TRBV19 15 TRBD1 few TGTGCCAGTAGTCCAGGACAGGGTCTCTACAATGAGCAGTACTTC CASSPGQGLYNEQYF
TRBJ2-1 TRBV2 13 NA NA TGTGCCAGCAGGGCTGGCGGCCACAATGAGCAGTTCTTC CASRAGGHNEQFF
TRBJ2-1 TRBV6-2/TRBV6-3 12 NA NA TGTGCCAGCAGTTCTGGACCCGGCGGGGTGTTCTTC CASSSGPGGVFF
TRBJ2-5 TRBV6-1 16 TRBD1 NA TGTGCCAGCAGTAAACTATCCGGGACAGGGGGAGAGACCCAGTACTTC CASSKLSGTGGETQYF
TRBJ2-3 TRBV7-2 17 TRBD1 NA TGTGCCAGCAGCACTCATACGGGACAGGGGGCCTCGGATACGCAGTATTTT CASSTHTGQGASDTQYF
TRBJ1-1 TRBV7-7 14 NA NA TGTGCTAGCAACCCAGGGACGGATTCTACTGAAGCTTTCTTT CASNPGTDSTEAFF
TRBJ2-1 TRBV4-1 13 NA NA TGCGCCAGCAGCCGTAAGGGCTACAATGAGCAGTTCTTC CASSRKGYNEQFF
TRBJ2-1 TRBV6-1 14 NA few TGTGCCAGCATGGGATTACCATCCTACAATGAGCAGTTCTTC CASMGLPSYNEQFF
TRBJ1-2 TRBV7-8 13 NA NA TGTGCCAGCAGCTCGCAGAGGGGTTGTCGCTACACCTTC CASSSQRGCRYTF
TRBJ2-5 TRBV28 14 TRBD1 once TGTGCCGGCAATCCCAGACAGGGTGGAAAGACCCAGTACTTC CAGNPRQGGKTQYF
TRBJ1-4 TRBV7-2 14 NA NA TGTGCCAGCAGCTTACGGGGGGCGGATGAAGAACTGTTTTTT CASSLRGADEELFF
TRBJ1-1 TRBV6-6 13 TRBD1 NA TGTGCCAGCAGTATGACAGGGATCGCTGAAGCTTTCTTT CASSMTGIAEAFF
TRBJ2-1 TRBV2 13 TRBD1 NA TGTGCCAGCCGTAGGGACAGATCCTACGAGCAGTTCTTC CASRRDRSYEQFF
TRBJ1-5 TRBV6-1 14 NA NA TGTGCCAGCAGGGTACCCGGGACAAACCAGCCCCAGCATTTT CASRVPGTNQPQHF
TRBJ2-3 TRBV10-3 15 TRBD1 NA TGTGCCATCAGTAGCGACAGGGTAGGGACAGATACGCAGTATTTT CAISSDRVGTDTQYF
TRBJ1-2 TRBV28 14 NA few TGTGCCAGCAGTTTGGTCACAGCACTCTATGGCTACACCTTC CASSLVTALYGYTF
TRBJ2-5 TRBV29-1 12 NA many TGCAGCGTTGGGGGGTGGGAAGAGACCCAGTACTTC CSVGGWEETQYF
TRBJ1-6 TRBV2 14 NA NA TGTGCCAGCACGCGTTATCCCTATAATTCACCCCTCCACTTT CASTRYPYNSPLHF
TRBJ1-6 TRBV25-1 14 NA NA TGTGCCAGCAGTGAACAAGCAGGGCGATCACCCCTCCACTTT CASSEQAGRSPLHF
TRBJ1-5 TRBV20-1 13 NA NA TGCGGTGCTAGTCTACAGGAGCATCAGCCCCAGCATTTT CGASLQEHQPQHF
TRBJ2-5 TRBV7-2 14 NA NA TGTGCCAGCAGCTTAGATAACGGACGGGAGACCCAGTACTTC CASSLDNGRETQYF
TRBJ2-5 TRBV5-6 16 TRBD1 NA TGTGCCAGCAGCTTGATCGACGCGGACAGGCTAGAGACCCAGTACTTC CASSLIDADRLETQYF
TRBJ2-2 TRBV4-2 17 TRBD2 few TGTGCCAGCAGCCAAGATACACGGGGGGGAAACACCGGGGAGCTGTTTTTT CASSQDTRGGNTGELFF
TRBJ1-5 TRBV7-9 13 NA NA TGTGCCAGCAGCTTCAAAGGGGATCAGCCCCAGCATTTT CASSFKGDQPQHF